What follows are 29 T cell receptor beta chains derived from one specimen sequenced in a study of T-cell reconstitution after alpha-beta-depleted transplantation in children. A TCRbeta library incorporating unique molecular identifiers was prepared. TCRdb re-derived calls from the PCR reads in MiXCR, one entry per CDR3 protein. The data hold about 280,000 distinct CDR3 sequences, with about 9.9% observed a single time. Sequences were derived from peripheral blood, sampled 180 days after TCRalphabeta/CD19-depleted stem cell transplant. These receptors came from a male patient aged 2-15 years who had a stem cell transplant for chronic granulomatous disease, so the T cells may come from the graft donor.

This clonotype has at least ten counts. The chain recombines TRBV4-3 with TRBJ2-5; a possible D gene is TRBD1 (5 bases). The CDR3 extends over 16 amino acids. Between the trimmed V and J ends, which lost 0 bases and 2 bases, there was a span of 13 bases. CDR1 is LGHNA, CDR2 YSLEER, per germline. The CDR3 region is CASSQDLDGAQETQYF. The CDR3 DNA follows: TGCGCCAGCAGCCAAGATCTGGATGGGGCACAAGAGACCCAGTACTTC.

This clonotype was detected many times. The V call is TRBV11-2, the J call TRBJ1-6; D is unresolved. The length of the CDR3 is 15 residues. The V and J ends lost 0 bases and 3 bases respectively, with 6 bases between them. CDR1 is SGHAT and CDR2 is FQNNGV in the germline V gene. DNA of the CDR3: TGTGCCAGCAGCTTAGATTTCAGCTATAATTCACCCCTCCACTTT. Translation: CASSLDFSYNSPLHF.

Remarks on this clonotype: Since a much larger clone is just one base distant, this may be a read error. The chain has TRBV4-1 and TRBJ1-1; D gene unclear. There are 15 residues in the CDR3. Germline V gives CDR1 MGHRA, CDR2 YSYEKL. The ends were cut back, 0 bases at V and 4 bases at J, with 12 bases in the middle. This chain's CDR3 is CASSQDWVESTEAFF. DNA for the CDR3: TGCGCCAGCAGCCAAGATTGGGTAGAGAGCACTGAAGCTTTCTTT.

In regard to this clonotype: Possible read error: a much larger clone is one base away. The V and J genes are TRBV5-1 and TRBJ2-1, with 9 bases lining up with TRBD2. Germline V CDR1 and CDR2: SGHRS, YFSETQ. The V gene end was trimmed by 4 bases and the J gene end by 8 bases; junction bases not matched to a gene: 13. The CDR3 has 16 residues. The DNA for the CDR3 is TGCGCCAGCAGCCCCCGACTAGCGGAAGGGCCCCATGAGCAGTTCTTC. Its translation: CASSPRLAEGPHEQFF.

The chain links TRBV23-1 to TRBJ2-7; 8 bases are shared with TRBD2. TRBV23-1 is treated as an ORF (open reading frame) with a function not yet certain. The CDR3 totals 16 residues. After removal of 3 bases from V and 1 base from J, the junction contained 8 bases not matched to a gene. The CDR3 sequence: CASSQSSSGGSYEQYF. The CDR3 bases are TGCGCCAGCAGTCAGTCATCGAGCGGGGGTTCCTACGAGCAGTACTTC.

This clonotype was observed at least ten times. The rearrangement uses TRBV29-1 and TRBJ1-3; no reliable D call. Between the trimmed V and J ends, which lost 6 bases and 0 bases, there was a span of 9 bases. Germline V CDR1 and CDR2: SQVTM, ANQGSEA. The CDR3 extends over 13 amino acids. Here the CDR3 DNA reads TGCAGCGTGGAGGAGGGCTCTGGAAACACCATATATTTT. It encodes CSVEEGSGNTIYF.

In the case of this clonotype: Just one base apart from a much larger clone, this may be a read error. This chain joins TRBV5-5 and TRBJ2-3; D is ambiguous. This CDR3 is 16 amino acids long. The germline CDR1 and CDR2 sequences are SGHKS and YYEKEE (reference sequence). The V and J ends lost 0 bases and 5 bases respectively, with 16 bases between them. CDR3 region: CASSLAPMYCRDTQYF. The CDR3 coding sequence is TGTGCCAGCAGCTTGGCCCCAATGTATTGTAGAGATACGCAGTATTTT.

This clonotype was seen at least ten times. V usage is TRBV12-3 or TRBV12-4 and J usage is TRBJ2-3; 7 bases are a match to TRBD1. Trimming at V came to 6 bases and at J to 2 bases, leaving 5 bases not matched to a gene. The CDR3 is made up of 14 amino acids. The CDR3: CASRYGTDTDTQYF. CDR3 DNA: TGTGCCAGCAGGTACGGGACAGACACAGATACGCAGTATTTT.

This clonotype was observed many times. The genes are TRBV5-5 and TRBJ1-6; tentatively, D is TRBD1 (5 bases). Trimming cost V 4 bases and J 4 bases, with 15 bases left between them. The CDR3 length is 16 residues. Germline CDR1 is SGHKS and CDR2 is YYEKEE (reference sequence). CDR3 loop: CASSTSDRQYNSPLHF. CDR3 DNA sequence: TGTGCCAGCAGCACCTCCGACAGACAATATAATTCACCCCTCCACTTT.

Ten or more counts support this clonotype. The J gene is TRBJ2-3, the V gene TRBV28, with D maybe TRBD2 (6 bases). V was shortened by 3 bases and J by 4 bases, with 23 bases between the two germline ends. Per germline, CDR1 MDHEN and CDR2 SYDVKM. The CDR3 contains 18 residues. This chain's CDR3 is CASSLSLGLGGSADTQYF. CDR3 DNA: TGTGCCAGCAGTTTGTCACTTGGACTGGGGGGTTCCGCAGATACGCAGTATTTT.

There are many counts of this clonotype. The junction does not match germline at one end; this may be a read error. The V and J genes are TRBV4-1 and TRBJ2-1, with D perhaps being TRBD1 or TRBD2 (5 bases each). The CDR3 is 11 amino acids. The germline V gene has CDR1 MGHRA and CDR2 YSYEKL. This CDR3 reads CASSQDGRGVF. In DNA form, the CDR3 reads TGCGCCAGCAGCCAAGATGGCCGGGGCGTCTTC.

The rearrangement uses TRBV18 and TRBJ1-2; possibly TRBD1 for D (6 bases). Germline V gives CDR1 KGHSH, CDR2 LQKENI. The CDR3 sequence is 14 residues long. Deletions cut 2 bases from V and 3 bases from J, with 10 bases between. As DNA, the CDR3 is TGTGCCAGCTCACCAGGGCCAGGGGACTATGGCTACACCTTC. Translating gives CASSPGPGDYGYTF.

This clonotype was seen many times. This sequence joins TRBV20-1 and TRBJ2-1, with D possibly being TRBD1 (6 bases). V was cut by 6 bases and J by 1 base, with 10 bases left in between. The CDR3 contains 13 residues. Germline CDR1 DFQATT, CDR2 SNEGSKA (reference sequence). CDR3 protein: CSAPDSSYNEQFF. The CDR3 region has the DNA TGCAGTGCCCCGGACAGTTCCTACAATGAGCAGTTCTTC.

This clonotype was picked up many times. The rearrangement uses TRBV10-1 and TRBJ2-1; 13 bases are shared with TRBD2. V gave up 2 bases and J gave up 9 bases; unmatched junction bases: 7. The V gene's germline CDR1 is WNHNN and CDR2 SYGVQD (reference sequence). The length of the CDR3 is 16 residues. In DNA, the CDR3 is TGCGCCAGCAGTGAGACCGGGACTAGCGGGAAGGTTGAGCAGTTCTTC. It codes for CASSETGTSGKVEQFF.

The table lists this clonotype with many counts. This chain links TRBV6-5 with TRBJ2-7, with D perhaps matching TRBD1 or TRBD2 (5 bases each). V was pared by 4 bases and J by 2 bases, with 15 bases between. The CDR3 length is 15 residues. Germline lookup yields CDR1 MNHEY and CDR2 SVGAGI. The CDR3 reads CASSSPGTATYEQYF. CDR3 sequence (DNA): TGTGCCAGCAGTTCCCCGGGGACGGCAACCTACGAGCAGTACTTC.

This clonotype was observed many times. The genes are TRBV12-3 or TRBV12-4 and TRBJ2-1; D is ambiguous. The CDR3 consists of 15 residues. V was pared by 7 bases and J by 6 bases, with 19 bases between. The CDR3 sequence: CASTANWERANEQFF. CDR3 sequence (DNA): TGTGCCAGCACCGCTAATTGGGAAAGGGCCAATGAGCAGTTCTTC.

This clonotype was found many times. This chain uses TRBV23-1 with TRBJ1-5; no clear D gene. TRBV23-1 is assigned to the ORF class and has an uncertain function. With 4 bases removed from V and 4 bases from J, the gap between germline ends came to 14 bases. The CDR3 is made up of 15 amino acids. The DNA for the CDR3 is TGCGCCAGCAGTCCCTACGGACTGGTGAATCAGCCCCAGCATTTT. Translated, it gives CASSPYGLVNQPQHF.

This clonotype was recorded at least ten times. The chain recombines TRBV29-1 with TRBJ2-5; 7 bases agree with TRBD2. The CDR3 has 15 residues. With V trimmed by 5 bases and J by 5 bases, 14 bases remained unmatched. Germline V CDR1 and CDR2: SQVTM, ANQGSEA. CDR3 sequence: CSVLGPAGVGETQYF. In DNA, the CDR3 is TGCAGCGTTCTGGGACCGGCGGGAGTGGGTGAGACCCAGTACTTC.

This clonotype was detected only once. The junction differs from germline at one of its ends, possibly a read error. V and J are TRBV5-4 and TRBJ1-3; D gene ambiguous. The V gene's germline CDR1 is SGHNT and CDR2 YYREEE (reference sequence). CDR3 size: 13 residues. As DNA, the CDR3 is TGTGCCAGCAGCTTGTCTCTAACTGGACCGCGGGATTTT. This gives the protein CASSLSLTGPRDF.

The sample holds many counts of this clonotype. This chain connects TRBV11-2 to TRBJ2-1; the D is unclear. The CDR3 covers 15 residues. Trimming left V 5 bases short and J 4 bases short, with 15 bases between. Germline values: CDR1 SGHAT, CDR2 FQNNGV. This chain's CDR3 is CASSQVLGSYNEQFF. The CDR3 DNA reads TGTGCCAGCAGCCAGGTTCTCGGGTCTTACAATGAGCAGTTCTTC.

This clonotype was observed many times. The chain uses TRBV4-1 and TRBJ1-1; D possibly corresponds to TRBD1 (5 bases). Germline-derived CDR1 and CDR2 are MGHRA and YSYEKL. The CDR3 runs to 18 residues. Trimming left V 0 bases short and J 5 bases short, with 22 bases between. CDR3 in amino acids: CASSQDPIAGPLGTEAFF. The CDR3 DNA follows: TGCGCCAGCAGCCAAGATCCGATAGCAGGGCCACTGGGAACTGAAGCTTTCTTT.

This clonotype showed up just a few times. CDR3 in amino acids: CASSQDLGTVPTEAFF. CDR3 nucleotides: TGTGCCAGCAGCCAAGATCTTGGGACAGTACCCACTGAAGCTTTCTTT. The chain employs TRBV4-2 and TRBJ1-1; TRBD1 agrees at 7 bases. V was pared by 0 bases and J by 4 bases, with 8 bases of the junction left unmatched. This CDR3 has 16 residues. Germline CDR1 LGHNA, CDR2 YNFKEQ.

This clonotype has a handful of counts. The chain is built from TRBV28 and TRBJ2-1, with 8 bases fitting TRBD1. This CDR3 is built from 13 residues. Germline CDR1 MDHEN, CDR2 SYDVKM. Trimming cost V 5 bases and J 6 bases; bases outside gene matches: 3. The DNA for the CDR3 is TGTGCCAGCAGTCAAACAGGGGGCAATGAGCAGTTCTTC. Translated: CASSQTGGNEQFF.

This clonotype was seen repeatedly, ten times or more. The rearrangement uses TRBV28 and TRBJ2-3, with a weak D call TRBD1 (6 bases). CDR3 length: 13 residues. V gave up 6 bases and J gave up 5 bases, with 12 bases separating them. Germline V gives CDR1 MDHEN, CDR2 SYDVKM. As DNA, the CDR3 is TGTGCCAGCAGGGAGGACAGCCAAGATACGCAGTATTTT. As protein: CASREDSQDTQYF.

This clonotype was detected only a few times. The chain is built from TRBV28 and TRBJ1-1; D gene uncertain. CDR1 is MDHEN and CDR2 is SYDVKM in the germline V gene. CDR3 size: 14 residues. V was shortened by 5 bases and J by 7 bases, with 17 bases between the two germline ends. The CDR3 DNA reads TGTGCCAGCAGTAGCATTCAGGAACAGCTTGAAGCTTTCTTT. This translates into CASSSIQEQLEAFF.

This clonotype was recorded many times. The rearrangement links TRBV12-3 or TRBV12-4 to TRBJ2-2; 11 bases map to TRBD2. There are 21 residues in the CDR3. Trimming at V came to 3 bases and at J to 5 bases, leaving 20 bases not matched to a gene. DNA for the CDR3: TGTGCCAGCAGTTTGAGGTTAGGGACTAGCGGCCCGTTCTTGGTTACCGGGGAGCTGTTTTTT. Translation: CASSLRLGTSGPFLVTGELFF.

This clonotype was counted ten times or more. V and J are TRBV28 and TRBJ2-2, with 9 bases that match TRBD1. This CDR3 comprises 18 residues. In germline, CDR1 is MDHEN, CDR2 SYDVKM. V shed 2 bases, J shed 6 bases, and the junction held 13 bases outside the gene matches. This CDR3 reads CASSLLKRRDRDSGELFF. CDR3 DNA sequence: TGTGCCAGCAGTTTACTCAAGCGCCGGGACAGGGATTCCGGGGAGCTGTTTTTT.

The table lists this clonotype with many counts. The rearrangement joins TRBV10-3 to TRBJ2-7; the match to TRBD2 covers 7 bases. The CDR3 runs to 13 residues. Trimming at V came to 10 bases and at J to 4 bases, leaving 10 bases not matched to a gene. The germline gives CDR1 ENHRY, CDR2 SYGVKD. CDR3 protein: CATRTRVSYEQYF. CDR3 bases: TGTGCCACCAGGACTAGGGTGTCGTACGAGCAGTACTTC.

This clonotype appeared a few times. V gene TRBV12-3 or TRBV12-4 combines with J gene TRBJ2-1; D may match TRBD1 or TRBD2 (5 bases each). This CDR3 comprises 16 residues. The V and J ends lost 0 bases and 4 bases respectively, with 13 bases between them. CDR3 in amino acids: CASSLAGGGGYNEQFF. Here the CDR3 DNA reads TGTGCCAGCAGTTTAGCGGGTGGGGGTGGATACAATGAGCAGTTCTTC.